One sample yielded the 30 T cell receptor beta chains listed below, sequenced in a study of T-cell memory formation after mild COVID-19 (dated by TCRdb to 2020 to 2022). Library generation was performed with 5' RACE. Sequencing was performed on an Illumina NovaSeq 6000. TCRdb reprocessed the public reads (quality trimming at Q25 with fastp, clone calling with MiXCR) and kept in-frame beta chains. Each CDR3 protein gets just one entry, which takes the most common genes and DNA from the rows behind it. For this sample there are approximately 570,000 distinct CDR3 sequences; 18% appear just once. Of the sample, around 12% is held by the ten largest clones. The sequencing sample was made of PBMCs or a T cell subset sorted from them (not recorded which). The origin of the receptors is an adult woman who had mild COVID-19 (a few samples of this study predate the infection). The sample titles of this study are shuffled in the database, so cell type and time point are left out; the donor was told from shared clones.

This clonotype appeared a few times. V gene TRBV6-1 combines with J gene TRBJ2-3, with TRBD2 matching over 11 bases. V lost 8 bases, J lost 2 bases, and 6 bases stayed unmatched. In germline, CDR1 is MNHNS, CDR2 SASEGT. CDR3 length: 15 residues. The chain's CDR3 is CASRGTSGDTDTQYF. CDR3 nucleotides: TGTGCCAGCCGGGGGACTAGCGGAGACACAGATACGCAGTATTTT.

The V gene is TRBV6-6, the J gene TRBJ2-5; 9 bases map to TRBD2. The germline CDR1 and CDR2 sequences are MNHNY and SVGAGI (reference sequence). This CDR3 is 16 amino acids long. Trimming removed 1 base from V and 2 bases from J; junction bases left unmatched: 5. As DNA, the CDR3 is TGTGCCAGCAGTTACTTGGGAGCGGGGGGTCAAGAGACCCAGTACTTC. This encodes CASSYLGAGGQETQYF.

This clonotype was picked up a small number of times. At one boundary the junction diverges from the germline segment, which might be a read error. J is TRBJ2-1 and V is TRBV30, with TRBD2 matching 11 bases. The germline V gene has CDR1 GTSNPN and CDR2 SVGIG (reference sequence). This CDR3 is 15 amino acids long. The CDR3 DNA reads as TGTGCCCGAGACCCCCCTAGCGGGGGGTCCGCTTATCCGGTCTTC. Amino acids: CARDPPSGGSAYPVF. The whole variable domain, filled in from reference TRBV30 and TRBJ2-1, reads SQTIHQWPATLVQPVGSPLSLECTVEGTSNPNLYWYRQAAGRGLQLLFYSVGIGQISSEVPQNLSASRPQDRQFILSSKKLLLSDSGFYLCARDPPSGGSAYPVFGPGTRLTVL.

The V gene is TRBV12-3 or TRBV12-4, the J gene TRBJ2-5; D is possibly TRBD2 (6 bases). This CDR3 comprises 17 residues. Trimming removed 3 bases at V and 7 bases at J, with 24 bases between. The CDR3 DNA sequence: TGTGCCAGCAGTTTCGGGGACTCCTTGCGCCCTGTAGGGACCCAGTACTTC. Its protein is CASSFGDSLRPVGTQYF.

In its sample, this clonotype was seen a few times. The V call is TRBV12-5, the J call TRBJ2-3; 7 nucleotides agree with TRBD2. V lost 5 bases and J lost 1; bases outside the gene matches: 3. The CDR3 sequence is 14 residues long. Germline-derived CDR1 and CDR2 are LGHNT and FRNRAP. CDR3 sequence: CASGPGRGTDTQYF. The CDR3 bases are TGTGCTAGTGGTCCTGGGAGGGGCACAGATACGCAGTATTTT.

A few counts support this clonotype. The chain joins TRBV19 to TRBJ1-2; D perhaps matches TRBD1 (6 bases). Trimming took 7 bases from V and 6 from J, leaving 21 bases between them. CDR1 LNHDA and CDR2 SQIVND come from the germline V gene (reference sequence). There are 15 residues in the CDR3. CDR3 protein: CASKALTGAHHGYTF. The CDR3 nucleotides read TGTGCCAGTAAAGCCCTAACGGGGGCGCACCATGGCTACACCTTC.

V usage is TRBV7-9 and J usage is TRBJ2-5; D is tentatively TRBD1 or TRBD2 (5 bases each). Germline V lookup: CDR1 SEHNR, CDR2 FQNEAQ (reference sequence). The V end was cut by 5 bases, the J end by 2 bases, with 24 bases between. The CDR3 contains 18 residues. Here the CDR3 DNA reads TGTGCCAGCAGCCCTCCCCGAATTAGGGGAGTGAGGCAAGAGACCCAGTACTTC. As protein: CASSPPRIRGVRQETQYF.

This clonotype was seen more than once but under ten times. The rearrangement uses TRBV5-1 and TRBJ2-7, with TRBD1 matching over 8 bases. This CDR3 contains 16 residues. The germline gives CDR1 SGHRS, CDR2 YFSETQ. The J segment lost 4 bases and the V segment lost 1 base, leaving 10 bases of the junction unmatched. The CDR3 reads CASSLTPGQGSYEQYF. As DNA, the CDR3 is TGCGCCAGCAGCTTGACCCCCGGACAGGGATCTTACGAGCAGTACTTC.

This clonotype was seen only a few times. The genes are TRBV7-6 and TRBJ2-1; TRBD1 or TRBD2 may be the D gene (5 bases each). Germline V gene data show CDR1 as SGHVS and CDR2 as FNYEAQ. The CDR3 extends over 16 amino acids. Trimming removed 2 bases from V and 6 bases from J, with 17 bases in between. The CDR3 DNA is TGTGCCAGCAGCTTAAGGTATACTAGGGGTGGCAATGAGCAGTTCTTC. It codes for CASSLRYTRGGNEQFF.

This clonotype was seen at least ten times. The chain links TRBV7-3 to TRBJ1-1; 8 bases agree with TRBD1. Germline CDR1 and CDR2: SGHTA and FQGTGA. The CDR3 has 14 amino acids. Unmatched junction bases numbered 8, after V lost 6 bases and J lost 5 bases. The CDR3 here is CASSSQGARTEAFF. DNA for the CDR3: TGTGCCAGCAGTTCTCAGGGGGCGCGTACTGAAGCTTTCTTT.

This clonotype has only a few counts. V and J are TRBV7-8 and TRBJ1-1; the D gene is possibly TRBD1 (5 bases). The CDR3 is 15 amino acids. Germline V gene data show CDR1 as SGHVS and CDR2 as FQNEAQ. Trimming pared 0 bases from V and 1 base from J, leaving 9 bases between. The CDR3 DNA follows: TGTGCCAGCAGCTTAGCTGGGGGTTGGAACACTGAAGCTTTCTTT. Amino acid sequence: CASSLAGGWNTEAFF.

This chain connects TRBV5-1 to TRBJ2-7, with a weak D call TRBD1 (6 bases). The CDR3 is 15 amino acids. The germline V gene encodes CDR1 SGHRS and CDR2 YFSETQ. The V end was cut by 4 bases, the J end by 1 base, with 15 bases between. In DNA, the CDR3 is TGCGCCAGCAGCCTAGGGAAAGGGGGATCCTACGAGCAGTACTTC. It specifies CASSLGKGGSYEQYF.

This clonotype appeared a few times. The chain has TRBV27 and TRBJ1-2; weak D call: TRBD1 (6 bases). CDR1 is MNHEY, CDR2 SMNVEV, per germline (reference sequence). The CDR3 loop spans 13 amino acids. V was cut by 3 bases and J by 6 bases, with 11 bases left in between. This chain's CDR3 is CASSFGGRDGYTF. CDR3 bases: TGTGCCAGCAGTTTCGGGGGGCGCGATGGCTACACCTTC.

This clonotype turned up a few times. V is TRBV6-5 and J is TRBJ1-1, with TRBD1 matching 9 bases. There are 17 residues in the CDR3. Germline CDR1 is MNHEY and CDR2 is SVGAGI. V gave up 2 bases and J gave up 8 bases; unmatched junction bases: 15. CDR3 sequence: CASSYGFTGGSAAEAFF. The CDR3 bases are TGTGCCAGCAGTTACGGATTCACAGGGGGCAGTGCAGCGGAAGCTTTCTTT.

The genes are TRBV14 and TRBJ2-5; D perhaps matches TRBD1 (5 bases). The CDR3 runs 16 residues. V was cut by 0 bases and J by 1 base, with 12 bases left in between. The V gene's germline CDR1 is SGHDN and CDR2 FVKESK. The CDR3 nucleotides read TGTGCCAGCAGCCAAGAAACAGGAATACTCCAAGAGACCCAGTACTTC. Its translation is CASSQETGILQETQYF.

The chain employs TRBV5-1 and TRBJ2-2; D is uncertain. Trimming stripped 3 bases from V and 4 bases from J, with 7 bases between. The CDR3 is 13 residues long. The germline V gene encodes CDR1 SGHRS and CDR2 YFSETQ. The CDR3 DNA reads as TGCGCCAGCAGCTCCCAACTCACCGGGGAGCTGTTTTTT. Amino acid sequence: CASSSQLTGELFF.

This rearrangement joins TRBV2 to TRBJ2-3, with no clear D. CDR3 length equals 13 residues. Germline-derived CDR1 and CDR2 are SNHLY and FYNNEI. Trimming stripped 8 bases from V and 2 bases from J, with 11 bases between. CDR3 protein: CASGDSPTDTQYF. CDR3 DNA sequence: TGTGCCAGCGGAGATTCCCCCACAGATACGCAGTATTTT.

The CDR3 here is CASSWTGGFWYF. In DNA, the CDR3 is TGTGCCAGCTCGTGGACAGGGGGCTTTTGGTACTTC. The chain uses TRBV2 and TRBJ2-4; TRBD1 aligns across 11 bases. This CDR3 region has 12 residues. CDR1 and CDR2 (germline): SNHLY, FYNNEI. Unmatched junction bases numbered 9, after V lost 8 bases and J lost 15 bases. Together with reference TRBV2 and TRBJ2-4, the CDR3 gives the full variable domain: EPEVTQTPSHQVTQMGQEVILRCVPISNHLYFYWYRQILGQKVEFLVSFYNNEISEKSEIFDDQFSVERPDGSNFTLKIRSTKLEDSAMYFCASSWTGGFWYFGAGTRLSVL.

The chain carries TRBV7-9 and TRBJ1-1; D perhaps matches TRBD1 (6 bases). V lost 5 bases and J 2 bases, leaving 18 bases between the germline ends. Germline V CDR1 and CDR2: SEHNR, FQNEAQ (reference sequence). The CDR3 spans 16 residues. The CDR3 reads CASSRKPPGTNTEAFF. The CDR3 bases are TGTGCCAGCAGCCGAAAGCCCCCCGGGACAAACACTGAAGCTTTCTTT.

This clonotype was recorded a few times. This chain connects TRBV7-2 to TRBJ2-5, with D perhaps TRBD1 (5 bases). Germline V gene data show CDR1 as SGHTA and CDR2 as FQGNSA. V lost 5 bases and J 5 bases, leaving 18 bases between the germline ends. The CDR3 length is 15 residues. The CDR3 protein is CASSERGPLGETQYF. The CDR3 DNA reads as TGTGCCAGCAGCGAAAGGGGCCCTTTGGGCGAGACCCAGTACTTC.

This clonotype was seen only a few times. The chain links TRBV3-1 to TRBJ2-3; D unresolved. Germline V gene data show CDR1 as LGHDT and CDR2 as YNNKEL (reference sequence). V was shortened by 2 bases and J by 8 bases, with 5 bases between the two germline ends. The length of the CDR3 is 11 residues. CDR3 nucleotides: TGTGCCAGCAGCCAATGGGCTACGCAGTATTTT. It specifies CASSQWATQYF.

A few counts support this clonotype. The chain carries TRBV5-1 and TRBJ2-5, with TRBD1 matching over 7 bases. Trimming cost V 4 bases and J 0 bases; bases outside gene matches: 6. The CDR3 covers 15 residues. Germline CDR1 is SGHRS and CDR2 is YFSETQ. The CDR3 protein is CASSGTTGYQETQYF. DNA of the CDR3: TGCGCCAGCAGCGGAACGACAGGGTACCAAGAGACCCAGTACTTC.

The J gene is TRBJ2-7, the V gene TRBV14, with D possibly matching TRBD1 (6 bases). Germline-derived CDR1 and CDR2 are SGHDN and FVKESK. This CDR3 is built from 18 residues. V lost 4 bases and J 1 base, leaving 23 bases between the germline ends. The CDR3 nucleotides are TGTGCCAGCAGCCGGAGTAGTACAGCGAGGGGACAATCCTACGAGCAGTACTTC. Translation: CASSRSSTARGQSYEQYF.

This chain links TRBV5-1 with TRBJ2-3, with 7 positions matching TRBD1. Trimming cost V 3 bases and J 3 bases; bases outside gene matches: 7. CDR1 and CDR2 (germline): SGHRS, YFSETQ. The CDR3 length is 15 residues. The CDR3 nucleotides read TGCGCCAGCAGCTCGTTGACAGGGAGTACAGATACGCAGTATTTT. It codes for CASSSLTGSTDTQYF.

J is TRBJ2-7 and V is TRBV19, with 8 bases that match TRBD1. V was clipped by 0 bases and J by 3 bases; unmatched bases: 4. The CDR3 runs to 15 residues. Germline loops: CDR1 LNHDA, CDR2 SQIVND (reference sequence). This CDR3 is CASSIDDRGYYEQYF. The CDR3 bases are TGTGCCAGTAGTATAGATGACAGGGGATACTACGAGCAGTACTTC. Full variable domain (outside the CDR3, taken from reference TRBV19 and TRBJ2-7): DGGITQSPKYLFRKEGQNVTLSCEQNLNHDAMYWYRQDPGQGLRLIYYSQIVNDFQKGDIAEGYSVSREKKESFPLTVTSAQKNPTAFYLCASSIDDRGYYEQYFGPGTRLTVT.

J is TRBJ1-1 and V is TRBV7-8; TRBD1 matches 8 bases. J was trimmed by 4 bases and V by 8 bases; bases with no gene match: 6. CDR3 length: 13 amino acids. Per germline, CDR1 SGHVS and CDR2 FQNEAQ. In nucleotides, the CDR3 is TGTGCCAGCGGAGGACAGGGCTCCACTGAAGCTTTCTTT. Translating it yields CASGGQGSTEAFF.

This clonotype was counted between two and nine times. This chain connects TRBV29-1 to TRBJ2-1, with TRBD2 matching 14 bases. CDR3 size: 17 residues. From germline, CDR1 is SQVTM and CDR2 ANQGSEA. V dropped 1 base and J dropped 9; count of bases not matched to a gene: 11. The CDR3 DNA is TGCAGCGTTGAAGGGGGTAGTTGGGGACTAGCGGGAGTTGAGCAGTTCTTC. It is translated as CSVEGGSWGLAGVEQFF.

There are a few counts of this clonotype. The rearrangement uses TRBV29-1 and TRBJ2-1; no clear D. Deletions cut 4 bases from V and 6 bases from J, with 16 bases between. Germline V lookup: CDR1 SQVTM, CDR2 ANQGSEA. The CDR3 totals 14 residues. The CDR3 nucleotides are TGCAGCGTTGGGTTTAACACCGTACTCAATGAGCAGTTCTTC. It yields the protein CSVGFNTVLNEQFF.

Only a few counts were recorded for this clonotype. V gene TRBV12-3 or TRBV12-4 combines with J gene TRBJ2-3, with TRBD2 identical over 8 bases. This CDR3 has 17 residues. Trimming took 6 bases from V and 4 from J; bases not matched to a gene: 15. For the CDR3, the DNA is TGTGCCAGCAGCTTACTCGGGGTAGCGGGGCGGGCAGATACGCAGTATTTT. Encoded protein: CASSLLGVAGRADTQYF.

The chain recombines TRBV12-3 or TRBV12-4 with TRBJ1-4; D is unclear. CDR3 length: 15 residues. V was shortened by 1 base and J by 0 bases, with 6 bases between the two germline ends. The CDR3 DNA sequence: TGTGCCAGCAGTTTAGAGAGCACAACTAATGAAAAACTGTTTTTT. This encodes CASSLESTTNEKLFF.